Following are 19 T cell receptor beta chains from one sample sequenced in a study of monozygotic twins with inflammatory bowel disease. TCRdb reprocessed the 5' RACE reads and keeps a single row for each CDR3 protein, giving no DNA. The table lists fewer than 550,000 distinct CDR3 sequences. Sequencing was done on a sample of blood. The receptor set was obtained from a human donor with ulcerative colitis or Crohn's disease, or a healthy co-twin of an affected twin (not recorded which).

This chain links TRBV5-1 with TRBJ2-7; TCRdb's assignment of TRBD2 cannot be checked, as there is no DNA. Germline CDR1 reads SGHRS; CDR2 reads YFSETQ. This CDR3 has 15 residues. This chain's CDR3 is CASSEGTPPPYEQYF.

This chain connects TRBV6-1 to TRBJ2-1; TCRdb reports TRBD1, a call that lacks DNA to check it against. There are 16 residues in the CDR3. Germline-derived CDR1 and CDR2 are MNHNS and SASEGT. Here the CDR3 reads CASTGRTVYTYNEQFF.

CDR3 loop: CASSGYGTPEFF. The chain combines TRBV9 with TRBJ2-1; TCRdb's assignment of TRBD1 cannot be checked, as there is no DNA. From germline, CDR1 is SGDLS and CDR2 YYNGEE. CDR3 length equals 12 residues.

This chain joins TRBV9 and TRBJ2-2. The CDR3 contains 16 residues. Germline CDR1 is SGDLS and CDR2 is YYNGEE. CDR3 residues: CASSVALGFEAGELFF.

V is TRBV11-2 and J is TRBJ2-5; the TCRdb call, TRBD1, lacks DNA for checking. Germline assignment: CDR1 SGHAT and CDR2 FQNNGV. The CDR3 contains 16 residues. CDR3 loop: CASSLTGTGRLETQYF.

This chain joins TRBV9 and TRBJ2-1; TCRdb indicates TRBD2, and absent DNA this call remains unverified. This CDR3 comprises 18 residues. Germline V gives CDR1 SGDLS, CDR2 YYNGEE. The CDR3 loop reads CASSVAPAGDSSYNEQFF.

The chain links TRBV14 to TRBJ1-1; TCRdb's D gene call, TRBD1, goes unchecked for lack of DNA. The germline V gene encodes CDR1 SGHDN and CDR2 FVKESK. The CDR3 is 12 amino acids. The CDR3 region is CASSQVGANAFF.

This chain uses TRBV5-8 with TRBJ2-7; the D call of TRBD1 rests on TCRdb alone, since no DNA is present to check it. CDR3 length: 14 residues. Germline lookup yields CDR1 SGHTS and CDR2 YDEGEE. The CDR3 is CASSRTGGIYEQYF. Combining the CDR3 with reference TRBV5-8 and TRBJ2-7 gives the whole variable domain EAGVTQSPTHLIKTRGQQATLRCSPISGHTSVYWYQQALGLGLQFLLWYDEGEERNRGNFPPRFSGRQFPNYSSELNVNALELEDSALYLCASSRTGGIYEQYFGPGTRLTVT.

This sequence joins TRBV4-2 and TRBJ2-4; TCRdb designates TRBD2, a call that cannot be tested without DNA. The CDR3 length is 15 residues. Looked up from germline, CDR1 is LGHNA and CDR2 is YNFKEQ. The CDR3 loop is CASSQDGTSSNIQYF.

The chain uses TRBV7-2 and TRBJ2-1; the TCRdb D gene call, TRBD1, has no DNA to confirm it. This CDR3 spans 16 amino acids. Germline values: CDR1 SGHTA, CDR2 FQGNSA. CDR3 sequence: CASSLAGDLSYNEQFF.

The chain has TRBV18 and TRBJ1-5; TCRdb's assignment of TRBD1 cannot be checked, as there is no DNA. This CDR3 spans 14 amino acids. Germline V gene lookup returns CDR1 KGHSH and CDR2 LQKENI. The CDR3 spells CASSPTQGYQPQHF.

V gene TRBV7-7 combines with J gene TRBJ2-1; TCRdb proposes TRBD2, but this gene call is untestable without DNA. CDR1 is SSHAT, CDR2 FNYEAQ, per germline (reference sequence). This CDR3 is built from 15 residues. CDR3 loop: CASSPVLAGGNEQFF.

The chain links TRBV15 to TRBJ2-2; the TCRdb D gene call, TRBD2, has no DNA to confirm it. The germline gives CDR1 LNHNV, CDR2 YYDKDF (reference sequence). The CDR3 sequence is 14 residues long. CDR3 protein: CATRGISNTGELFF.

The CDR3 sequence is CASSLRGLAGADTQYF. The V call is TRBV7-9, the J call TRBJ2-3; as DNA is missing, the TRBD2 call by TCRdb cannot be tested. This CDR3 is 16 amino acids long. The V gene's germline CDR1 is SEHNR and CDR2 FQNEAQ (reference sequence).

The CDR3 is CASSSDANYGYTF. The chain is built from TRBV27 and TRBJ1-2. The CDR3 spans 13 residues. CDR1 and CDR2 from the germline V gene are MNHEY and SMNVEV (reference sequence).

This chain connects TRBV30 to TRBJ2-1; TCRdb names TRBD2, which stays unverified in the absence of DNA. Per germline, CDR1 GTSNPN and CDR2 SVGIG (reference sequence). The CDR3 runs to 16 residues. The CDR3 is CAWGRPGRRGVDEQFF.

This chain links TRBV24-1 with TRBJ1-4; the TRBD1 assignment by TCRdb is unverifiable without DNA. This CDR3 is 15 amino acids long. Germline assignment: CDR1 KGHDR and CDR2 SFDVKD. CDR3 protein: CATSDPTKGNEKLFF.

This sequence joins TRBV5-4 and TRBJ2-1; checking the TCRdb D call of TRBD2 is not possible without DNA. The CDR3 is 16 residues long. Germline V CDR1 and CDR2: SGHNT, YYREEE (reference sequence). The CDR3 loop reads CASSSQLRRGYNEQFF.

This rearrangement joins TRBV27 to TRBJ2-2; TCRdb picks TRBD1, but there is no DNA to check that call. The CDR3 runs to 14 residues. Germline lookup yields CDR1 MNHEY and CDR2 SMNVEV (reference sequence). CDR3 sequence reads: CASSLRVGGGELFF.